Listed below are T cell receptor beta chains from one sample, sequenced in a study of response to subunit inactivated influenza vaccine. TCRdb re-called the RT-PCR reads through MiXCR, storing one row per CDR3 protein. This table holds roughly 500,000 distinct CDR3 sequences, approximately 17% found once. Here the sequenced sample was CD4+ T cells sorted from PBMCs, taken 23 to 25 months after vaccination. The origin of the receptors is a man aged 50 to 69 who received an inactivated influenza vaccine. Both conserved end residues are part of each CDR3. D genes are given only for firm matches. Size is omitted from some rows. Given values are once, few, many or a class for expanded clones.

d_call	v_call	clone_size	j_call	cdr3_nt	cdr3_aa
TRBD2	TRBV3-1	few	TRBJ2-3	TGTGCCAGCAGCCGGGGACTTCAGCGGGGAAACACAGATACGCAGTATTTT	CASSRGLQRGNTDTQYF
NA	TRBV7-6	NA	TRBJ2-3	TGTGCCAGCAGCTTAGGAGCCGCCAGGGAAGGCACAGATACGCAGTATTTT	CASSLGAAREGTDTQYF
NA	TRBV5-1	NA	TRBJ2-7	TGCGCCAGCAGCTTGTTAGTGGGGGCCAACGAGCAGTACTTC	CASSLLVGANEQYF
NA	TRBV5-1	NA	TRBJ1-5	TGCGCCAGCAGCCTGGGGGGATCGGGAGGCAATCAGCCCCAGCATTTT	CASSLGGSGGNQPQHF
NA	TRBV3-1	few	TRBJ2-7	TGTGCCAGCAGCCAAGGGTGGGTATCCGACTACGAGCAGTACTTC	CASSQGWVSDYEQYF
TRBD1	TRBV20-1	NA	TRBJ2-7	TGCAGTGCATATCCGACAGGGAGCGTTATCTACGAGCAGTACTTC	CSAYPTGSVIYEQYF
TRBD1	TRBV20-1	few	TRBJ2-7	TGCAGTGCTCGGACAGGGTATCAGCAGTACTTC	CSARTGYQQYF
NA	TRBV20-1	many	TRBJ1-1	TGCAGTGCTAGAGGGCGGCTGAACACTGAAGCTTTCTTT	CSARGRLNTEAFF
NA	TRBV29-1	few	TRBJ2-7	TGCAGCGGAGGCAGCCAGCCCTACGAGCAGTACTTC	CSGGSQPYEQYF
TRBD2	TRBV10-3	NA	TRBJ2-5	TGTGCCATCAGTGGACTAGCGGCTTCAGAGACCCAGTACTTC	CAISGLAASETQYF
NA	TRBV20-1	NA	TRBJ1-5	TGCAGTGCTCGACCCCCGGGGCAGCCCCAGCATTTT	CSARPPGQPQHF
NA	TRBV29-1	many	TRBJ1-2	TGCAGCGTCGGACAGACCTATGGCTACACCTTC	CSVGQTYGYTF
NA	TRBV6-1	many	TRBJ2-2	TGTGCCAGCAGCCCCTCCCGGAACACCGGGGAGCTGTTTTTT	CASSPSRNTGELFF
TRBD2	TRBV7-9	few	TRBJ2-1	TGTGCCAGTTATGCGGGGGAGTACAATGAGCAGTTCTTC	CASYAGEYNEQFF
NA	TRBV12-3/TRBV12-4	NA	TRBJ1-2	TGTGCCAGCAGTTTAGTCCGGACAGCGCTGAAGGGAAACTATGGCTACACCTTC	CASSLVRTALKGNYGYTF
TRBD2	TRBV25-1	NA	TRBJ2-5	TGTGCCAGTAGGACTAGCGGGGAGACCCAGTACTTC	CASRTSGETQYF